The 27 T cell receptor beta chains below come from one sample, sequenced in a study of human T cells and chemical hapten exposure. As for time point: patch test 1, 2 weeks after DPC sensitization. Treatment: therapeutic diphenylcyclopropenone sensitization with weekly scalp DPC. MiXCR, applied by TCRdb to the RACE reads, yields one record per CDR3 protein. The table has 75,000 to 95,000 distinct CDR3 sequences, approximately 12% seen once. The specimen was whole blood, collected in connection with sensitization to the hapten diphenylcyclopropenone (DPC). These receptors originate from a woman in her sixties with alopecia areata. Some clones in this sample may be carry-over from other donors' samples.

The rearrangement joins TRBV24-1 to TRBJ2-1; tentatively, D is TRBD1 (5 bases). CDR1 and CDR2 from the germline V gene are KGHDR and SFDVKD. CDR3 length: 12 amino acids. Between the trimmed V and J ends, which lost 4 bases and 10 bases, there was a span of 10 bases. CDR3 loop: CATSEGPREQFF. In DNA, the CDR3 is TGTGCCACCAGTGAGGGGCCCAGGGAGCAGTTCTTC.

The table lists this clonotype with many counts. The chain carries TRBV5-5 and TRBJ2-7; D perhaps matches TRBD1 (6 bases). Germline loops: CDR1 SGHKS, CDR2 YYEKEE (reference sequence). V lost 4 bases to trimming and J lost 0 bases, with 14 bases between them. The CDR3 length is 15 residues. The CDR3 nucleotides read TGTGCCAGCAGCCTGGGCCGGGACATCTCCTACGAGCAGTACTTC. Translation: CASSLGRDISYEQYF.

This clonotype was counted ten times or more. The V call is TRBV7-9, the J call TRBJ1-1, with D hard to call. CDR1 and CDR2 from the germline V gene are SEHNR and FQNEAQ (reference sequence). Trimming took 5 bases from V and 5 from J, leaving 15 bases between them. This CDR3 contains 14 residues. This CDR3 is CASSPRGSGTEAFF. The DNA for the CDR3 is TGTGCCAGCAGCCCCAGAGGATCGGGTACTGAAGCTTTCTTT.

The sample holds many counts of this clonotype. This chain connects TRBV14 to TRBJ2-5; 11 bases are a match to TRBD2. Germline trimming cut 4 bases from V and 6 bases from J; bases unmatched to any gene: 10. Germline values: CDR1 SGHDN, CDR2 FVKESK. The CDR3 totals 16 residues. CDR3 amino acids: CASSLLLAGAAKTQYF. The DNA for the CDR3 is TGTGCCAGCAGCCTACTACTAGCGGGGGCGGCGAAGACCCAGTACTTC. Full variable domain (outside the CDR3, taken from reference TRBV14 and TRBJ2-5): EAGVTQFPSHSVIEKGQTVTLRCDPISGHDNLYWYRRVMGKEIKFLLHFVKESKQDESGMPNNRFLAERTGGTYSTLKVQPAELEDSGVYFCASSLLLAGAAKTQYFGPGTRLLVL.

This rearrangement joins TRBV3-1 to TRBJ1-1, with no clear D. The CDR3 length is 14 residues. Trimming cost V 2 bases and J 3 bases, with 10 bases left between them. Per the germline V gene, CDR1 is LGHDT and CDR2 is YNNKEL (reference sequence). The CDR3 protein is CASSQNYWDTEAFF. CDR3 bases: TGTGCCAGCAGCCAAAACTATTGGGACACTGAAGCTTTCTTT.

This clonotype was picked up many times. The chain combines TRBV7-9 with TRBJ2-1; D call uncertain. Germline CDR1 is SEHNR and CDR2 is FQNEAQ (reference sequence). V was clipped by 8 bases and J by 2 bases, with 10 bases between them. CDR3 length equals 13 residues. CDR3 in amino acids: CASGKGTYNEQFF. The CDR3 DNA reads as TGTGCCAGCGGGAAGGGAACCTACAATGAGCAGTTCTTC.

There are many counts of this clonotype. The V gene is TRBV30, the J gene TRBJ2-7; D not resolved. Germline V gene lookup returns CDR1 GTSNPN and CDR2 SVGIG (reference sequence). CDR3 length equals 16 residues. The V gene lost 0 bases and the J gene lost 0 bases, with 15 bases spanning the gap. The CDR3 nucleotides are TGTGCCTGGAGTGTACTTTGGTCCAGGAGCTCCTACGAGCAGTACTTC. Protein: CAWSVLWSRSSYEQYF.

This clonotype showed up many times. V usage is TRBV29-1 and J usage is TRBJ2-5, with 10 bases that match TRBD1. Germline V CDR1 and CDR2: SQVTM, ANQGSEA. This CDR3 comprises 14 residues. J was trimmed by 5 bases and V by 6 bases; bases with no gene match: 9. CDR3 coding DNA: TGCAGCGTGACCGGGACAGGGGCGGTGGAGACCCAGTACTTC. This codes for CSVTGTGAVETQYF.

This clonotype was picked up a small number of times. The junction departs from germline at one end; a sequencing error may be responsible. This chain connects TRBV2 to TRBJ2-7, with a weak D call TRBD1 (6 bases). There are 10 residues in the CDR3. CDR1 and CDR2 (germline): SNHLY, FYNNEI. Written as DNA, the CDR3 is TGTGCCAGCAGACCCGACAGAGGGGGCTTC. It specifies CASRPDRGGF.

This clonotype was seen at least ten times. CDR3 sequence: CASSPVEANYGYTF. In DNA, the CDR3 is TGTGCCAGCAGCCCAGTCGAGGCGAACTATGGCTACACCTTC. The rearrangement uses TRBV7-9 and TRBJ1-2; D is undetermined. Trimming shortened V by 5 bases and J by 2 bases, and 12 bases separated the two germline ends. The CDR3 spans 14 residues. Germline V gene sequence: CDR1 SEHNR, CDR2 FQNEAQ (reference sequence). Filled out from reference TRBV7-9 and TRBJ1-2, the complete variable domain reads DTGVSQNPRHKITKRGQNVTFRCDPISEHNRLYWYRQTLGQGPEFLTYFQNEAQLEKSRLLSDRFSAERPKGSFSTLEIQRTEQGDSAMYLCASSPVEANYGYTFGSGTRLTVV.

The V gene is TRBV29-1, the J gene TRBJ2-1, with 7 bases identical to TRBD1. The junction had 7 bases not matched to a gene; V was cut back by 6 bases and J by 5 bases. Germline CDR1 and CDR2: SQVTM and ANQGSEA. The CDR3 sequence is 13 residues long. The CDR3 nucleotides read TGCAGCGTAACAGGGGTGCTTGACAATGAGCAGTTCTTC. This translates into CSVTGVLDNEQFF.

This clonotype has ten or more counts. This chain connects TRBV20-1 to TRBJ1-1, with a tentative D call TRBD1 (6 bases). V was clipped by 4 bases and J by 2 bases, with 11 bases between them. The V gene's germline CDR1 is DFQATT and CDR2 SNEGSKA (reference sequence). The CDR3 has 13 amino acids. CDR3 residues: CSAIGQINTEAFF. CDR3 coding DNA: TGCAGTGCTATCGGACAGATAAACACTGAAGCTTTCTTT.

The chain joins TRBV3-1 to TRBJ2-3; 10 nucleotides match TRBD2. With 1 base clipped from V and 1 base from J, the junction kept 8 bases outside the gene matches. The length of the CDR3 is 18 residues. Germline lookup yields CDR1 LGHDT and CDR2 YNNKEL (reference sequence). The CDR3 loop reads CASSQGLAGARGTDTQYF. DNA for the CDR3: TGTGCCAGCAGCCAAGGCCTAGCGGGGGCGCGGGGCACAGATACGCAGTATTTT.

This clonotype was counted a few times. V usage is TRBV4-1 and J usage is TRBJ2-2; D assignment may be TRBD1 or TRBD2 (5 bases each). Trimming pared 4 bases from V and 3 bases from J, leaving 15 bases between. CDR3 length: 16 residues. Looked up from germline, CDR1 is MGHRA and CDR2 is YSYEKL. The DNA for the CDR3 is TGCGCCAGCAGCCCACTGGGGGTCGCGGACACCGGGGAGCTGTTTTTT. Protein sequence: CASSPLGVADTGELFF.

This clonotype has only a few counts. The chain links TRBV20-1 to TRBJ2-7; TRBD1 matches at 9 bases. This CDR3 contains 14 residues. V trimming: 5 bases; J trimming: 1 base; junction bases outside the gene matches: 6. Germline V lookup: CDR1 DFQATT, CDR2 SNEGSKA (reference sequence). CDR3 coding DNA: TGCAGTGCTGGTCCGGGACAGGGTTCCTACGAGCAGTACTTC. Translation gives CSAGPGQGSYEQYF.

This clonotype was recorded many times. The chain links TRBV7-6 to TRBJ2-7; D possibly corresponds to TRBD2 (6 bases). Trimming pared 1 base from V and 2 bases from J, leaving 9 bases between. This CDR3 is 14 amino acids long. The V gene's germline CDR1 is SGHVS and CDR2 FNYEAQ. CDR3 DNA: TGTGCCAGCAGCTTAGAGCCGGGAGCCTACGAGCAGTACTTC. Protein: CASSLEPGAYEQYF.

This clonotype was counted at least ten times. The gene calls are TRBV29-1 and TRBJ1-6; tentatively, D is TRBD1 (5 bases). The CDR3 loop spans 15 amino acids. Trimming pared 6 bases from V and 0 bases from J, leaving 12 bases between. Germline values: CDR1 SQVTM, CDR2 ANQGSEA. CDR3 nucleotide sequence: TGCAGCGTCCGCTGGGGCAGCTCCTATAATTCACCCCTCCACTTT. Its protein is CSVRWGSSYNSPLHF.

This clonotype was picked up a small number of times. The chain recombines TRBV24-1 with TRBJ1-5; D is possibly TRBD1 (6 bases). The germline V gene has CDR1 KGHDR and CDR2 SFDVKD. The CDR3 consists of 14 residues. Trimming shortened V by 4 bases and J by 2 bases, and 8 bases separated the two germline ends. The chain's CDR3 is CATSDRQGNQPQHF. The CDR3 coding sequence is TGTGCCACCAGTGACCGACAGGGCAATCAGCCCCAGCATTTT.

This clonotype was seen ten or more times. CDR3 loop: CSALREQGTEAFF. The CDR3 DNA follows: TGCAGCGCTCTTCGGGAGCAGGGGACTGAAGCTTTCTTT. This sequence joins TRBV29-1 and TRBJ1-1; D possibly corresponds to TRBD1 (6 bases). V dropped 7 bases and J dropped 5 bases, with 17 bases sitting between them. Germline CDR1 reads SQVTM; CDR2 reads ANQGSEA. This CDR3 has 13 residues.

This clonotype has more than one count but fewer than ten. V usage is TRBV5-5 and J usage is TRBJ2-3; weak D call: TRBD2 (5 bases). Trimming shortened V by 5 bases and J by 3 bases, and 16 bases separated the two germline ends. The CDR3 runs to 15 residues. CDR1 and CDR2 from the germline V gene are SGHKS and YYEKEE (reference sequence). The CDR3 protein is CASRPGLTRTDTQYF. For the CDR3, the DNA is TGTGCCAGCAGGCCGGGATTGACCCGGACAGATACGCAGTATTTT.

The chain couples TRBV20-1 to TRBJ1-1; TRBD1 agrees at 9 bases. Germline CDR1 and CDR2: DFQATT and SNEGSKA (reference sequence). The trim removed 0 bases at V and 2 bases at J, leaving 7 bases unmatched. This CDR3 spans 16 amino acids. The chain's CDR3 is CSARDPRTGVNTEAFF. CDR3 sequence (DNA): TGCAGTGCTAGAGATCCCAGGACAGGGGTTAACACTGAAGCTTTCTTT.

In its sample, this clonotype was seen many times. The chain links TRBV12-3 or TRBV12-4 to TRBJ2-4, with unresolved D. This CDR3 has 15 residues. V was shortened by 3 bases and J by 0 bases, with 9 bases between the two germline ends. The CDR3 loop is CASSFGLQAKNIQYF. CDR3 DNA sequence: TGTGCCAGCAGTTTCGGCCTCCAAGCCAAAAACATTCAGTACTTC.

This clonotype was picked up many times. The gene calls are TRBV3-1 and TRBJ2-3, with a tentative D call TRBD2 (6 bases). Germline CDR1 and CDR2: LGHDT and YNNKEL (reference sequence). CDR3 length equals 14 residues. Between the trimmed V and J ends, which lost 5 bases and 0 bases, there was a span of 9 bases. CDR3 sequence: CASSYSGSTDTQYF. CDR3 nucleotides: TGTGCCAGCAGCTATAGCGGAAGCACAGATACGCAGTATTTT.

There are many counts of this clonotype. CDR3 sequence (DNA): TGTGCCAGCTCACCCAATGCAGGGGGCATTCAGCCCCAGCATTTT. Protein sequence: CASSPNAGGIQPQHF. This chain connects TRBV18 to TRBJ1-5, with 8 nucleotides matching TRBD1. The CDR3 runs 15 residues. V lost 3 bases and J lost 6; bases outside the gene matches: 7. Germline CDR1 reads KGHSH; CDR2 reads LQKENI.

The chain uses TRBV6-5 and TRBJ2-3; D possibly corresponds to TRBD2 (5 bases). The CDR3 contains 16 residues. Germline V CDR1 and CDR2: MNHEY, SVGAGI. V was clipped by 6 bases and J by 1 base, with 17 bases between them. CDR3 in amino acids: CASSRRTSRGTDTQYF. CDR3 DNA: TGTGCCAGCAGCCGACGGACTTCTCGGGGCACAGATACGCAGTATTTT.

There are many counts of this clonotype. This CDR3 reads CASRLGLRKTYNEQFF. CDR3 DNA sequence: TGTGCCAGCAGGCTAGGACTCCGAAAGACATACAATGAGCAGTTCTTC. The chain has TRBV2 and TRBJ2-1, with TRBD2 as a possible D gene (5 bases). Germline V gene sequence: CDR1 SNHLY, CDR2 FYNNEI. This CDR3 has 16 residues. Between the trimmed V and J ends, which lost 6 bases and 4 bases, there was a span of 19 bases. Using reference TRBV2 and TRBJ2-1 for the parts outside the CDR3, the full variable domain is EPEVTQTPSHQVTQMGQEVILRCVPISNHLYFYWYRQILGQKVEFLVSFYNNEISEKSEIFDDQFSVERPDGSNFTLKIRSTKLEDSAMYFCASRLGLRKTYNEQFFGPGTRLTVL.

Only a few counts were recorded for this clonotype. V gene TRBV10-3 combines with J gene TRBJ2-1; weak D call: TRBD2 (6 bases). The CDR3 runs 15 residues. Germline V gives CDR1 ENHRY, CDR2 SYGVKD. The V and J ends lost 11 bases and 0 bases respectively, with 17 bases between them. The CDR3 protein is CAGNDGGSSYNEQFF. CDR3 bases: TGTGCCGGGAACGACGGGGGTAGCTCCTACAATGAGCAGTTCTTC.